The 27 T cell receptor beta chains listed next were all sequenced from one sample in a study of blood T cell repertoires in COVID-19. TCRdb keeps only in-frame clones here, not all; method: immunoSEQ multiplex PCR. The sample carries 130,000 to 150,000 clones, about 83% recorded once. Sequenced sample: peripheral blood. The receptors were sampled from a woman aged 50 to 65 with active or convalescent COVID-19.

The chain couples TRBV10-3 to TRBJ1-4; 8 positions agree with TRBD1. Trimming at V came to 10 bases and at J to 0 bases, leaving 7 bases not matched to a gene. Germline loops: CDR1 ENHRY, CDR2 SYGVKD. CDR3 length equals 15 residues. The CDR3, as DNA: TGTGCCACCCGGGACAGGATCGCAACTAATGAAAAACTGTTTTTT. Translating gives CATRDRIATNEKLFF.

The chain links TRBV19 to TRBJ1-3, with D maybe TRBD1 (6 bases). The CDR3 is 16 residues long. Germline values: CDR1 LNHDA, CDR2 SQIVND (reference sequence). The V gene lost 9 bases and the J gene lost 0 bases, with 18 bases spanning the gap. The CDR3 DNA reads as TGTGCCAGCCGAGATTCAGGGGTGAGCTCTGGAAACACCATATATTTT. It translates to CASRDSGVSSGNTIYF.

This clone was seen more than once but under ten times. This chain uses TRBV18 with TRBJ1-1; D is possibly TRBD1 (6 bases). CDR1 KGHSH and CDR2 LQKENI come from the germline V gene. Trimming stripped 6 bases from V and 4 bases from J, with 12 bases between. CDR3 length: 13 residues. CDR3 bases: TGTGCCAGCTCCAACAGGGACGGCACTGAAGCTTTCTTT. The encoded protein is CASSNRDGTEAFF. The full variable domain, with the rest looked up from reference TRBV18 and TRBJ1-1, is NAGVMQNPRHLVRRRGQEARLRCSPMKGHSHVYWYRQLPEEGLKFMVYLQKENIIDESGMPKERFSAEFPKEGPSILRIQQVVRGDSAAYFCASSNRDGTEAFFGQGTRLTVV.

This clone came up once. The chain's CDR3 is CASSLWASGSNYEQYF. The CDR3 bases are TGTGCCAGCAGTTTATGGGCTAGCGGGAGTAATTACGAGCAGTACTTC. The chain has TRBV28 and TRBJ2-7, with TRBD2 matching over 10 bases. CDR1 is MDHEN, CDR2 SYDVKM, per germline. Trimming took 0 bases from V and 4 from J; bases not matched to a gene: 6. The CDR3 is made up of 16 amino acids. Using reference TRBV28 and TRBJ2-7 for the parts outside the CDR3, the full variable domain is DVKVTQSSRYLVKRTGEKVFLECVQDMDHENMFWYRQDPGLGLRLIYFSYDVKMKEKGDIPEGYSVSREKKERFSLILESASTNQTSMYLCASSLWASGSNYEQYFGPGTRLTVT.

The chain combines TRBV5-8 with TRBJ1-5, with a possible D match to TRBD1 (5 bases). V gave up 4 bases and J gave up 3 bases, with 11 bases separating them. The CDR3 spans 14 residues. Germline-derived CDR1 and CDR2 are SGHTS and YDEGEE. CDR3 amino acids: CASSQGVSNQPQHF. Here the CDR3 DNA reads TGTGCCAGCAGCCAAGGGGTTTCCAATCAGCCCCAGCATTTT.

Notes on this clone: Other DNA sequences in the sample encode the same CDR3. In DNA form, the CDR3 reads TGCAGCGTCGGACAGGGAGGCAATCAGCCCCAGCATTTT. It encodes CSVGQGGNQPQHF. J is TRBJ1-5 and V is TRBV29-1; 8 positions agree with TRBD1. This CDR3 spans 13 amino acids. Germline CDR1 and CDR2: SQVTM and ANQGSEA. Trimming cost V 6 bases and J 2 bases; bases outside gene matches: 3.

This clone was seen once. The rearrangement uses TRBV9 and TRBJ2-1; D gene ambiguous. Germline V lookup: CDR1 SGDLS, CDR2 YYNGEE. V was shortened by 2 bases and J by 5 bases, with 11 bases between the two germline ends. This CDR3 spans 14 amino acids. The DNA for the CDR3 is TGTGCCAGCAGCGTTTTCGAGCAGGACAATGAGCAGTTCTTC. Its protein product is CASSVFEQDNEQFF.

The chain combines TRBV6-6 with TRBJ1-1, with 7 bases lining up with TRBD1. The CDR3 consists of 14 residues. J was trimmed by 1 base and V by 10 bases; bases with no gene match: 9. Germline CDR1 MNHNY, CDR2 SVGAGI (reference sequence). CDR3 region: CAIQEQGENTEAFF. CDR3 nucleotide sequence: TGTGCCATACAGGAGCAGGGGGAGAACACTGAAGCTTTCTTT.

The chain couples TRBV6-2 or TRBV6-3 to TRBJ1-1; 7 positions match TRBD1. The V gene's germline CDR1 is MNHEY and CDR2 SVGEGT. CDR3 length: 14 residues. V lost 4 bases and J lost 0; bases outside the gene matches: 2. CDR3 protein: CASSSGTVNTEAFF. The CDR3 DNA is TGTGCCAGCAGTTCCGGGACAGTGAACACTGAAGCTTTCTTT.

In its sample, this clone was seen a few times. V and J are TRBV10-3 and TRBJ2-7; 13 bases map to TRBD2. Losses at the gene ends were 7 bases for V and 4 bases for J; bases not matched to a gene: 4. Germline V gives CDR1 ENHRY, CDR2 SYGVKD. The CDR3 spans 14 residues. The DNA for the CDR3 is TGTGCCATCACTCGGACTAGCGGGAGATACGAGCAGTACTTC. Translated, it gives CAITRTSGRYEQYF.

The chain couples TRBV7-2 to TRBJ2-4; D perhaps matches TRBD2 (6 bases). The CDR3 is 15 amino acids. The V and J ends lost 1 base and 6 bases respectively, with 13 bases between them. Germline-derived CDR1 and CDR2 are SGHTA and FQGNSA. CDR3 DNA sequence: TGTGCCAGCAGCTTAGTAGGAGGAGGGGCAAACATTCAGTACTTC. Translation gives CASSLVGGGANIQYF.

This sequence joins TRBV15 and TRBJ2-7; D gene uncertain. The germline CDR1 and CDR2 sequences are LNHNV and YYDKDF (reference sequence). CDR3 length equals 15 residues. Trimming pared 1 base from V and 2 bases from J, leaving 12 bases between. The CDR3 bases are TGTGCCACCAGCAGAGTTGAGGCGGCAACCTACGAGCAGTACTTC. This encodes CATSRVEAATYEQYF.

The table lists this clone with a count of one. The chain joins TRBV7-9 to TRBJ2-7; 9 bases match TRBD1. The CDR3 consists of 14 residues. The germline CDR1 and CDR2 sequences are SEHNR and FQNEAQ (reference sequence). With V trimmed by 4 bases and J by 4 bases, 5 bases remained unmatched. In DNA, the CDR3 is TGTGCCAGCAGCTCGGACAGGGGTACGTACGAGCAGTACTTC. Translating gives CASSSDRGTYEQYF.

V and J are TRBV30 and TRBJ1-6; D is perhaps TRBD1 (5 bases). The CDR3 is made up of 13 amino acids. Trimming pared 5 bases from V and 4 bases from J, leaving 9 bases between. The germline V gene encodes CDR1 GTSNPN and CDR2 SVGIG (reference sequence). The CDR3 sequence is CAWGTGYNSPLHF. CDR3 nucleotides: TGTGCCTGGGGGACGGGATATAATTCACCCCTCCACTTT. Full variable domain (outside the CDR3, taken from reference TRBV30 and TRBJ1-6): SQTIHQWPATLVQPVGSPLSLECTVEGTSNPNLYWYRQAAGRGLQLLFYSVGIGQISSEVPQNLSASRPQDRQFILSSKKLLLSDSGFYLCAWGTGYNSPLHFGNGTRLTVT.

This chain connects TRBV4-3 to TRBJ1-6; D unresolved. Trimming left V 0 bases short and J 8 bases short, with 14 bases between. The germline V gene has CDR1 LGHNA and CDR2 YSLEER. The CDR3 consists of 16 residues. CDR3: CASSQDPPGSDSPLHF. The CDR3 nucleotides read TGCGCCAGCAGCCAAGACCCTCCGGGGAGCGATTCACCCCTCCACTTT.

This clone has a single count. This rearrangement joins TRBV7-3 to TRBJ2-2, with no clear D. V was cut by 0 bases and J by 6 bases, with 5 bases left in between. CDR1 SGHTA and CDR2 FQGTGA come from the germline V gene. The CDR3 is 13 residues long. The CDR3: CASSLTSAGELFF. CDR3 in DNA: TGTGCCAGCAGCTTAACCAGCGCCGGGGAGCTGTTTTTT.

This rearrangement joins TRBV18 to TRBJ1-1; D is uncertain. Germline V gene lookup returns CDR1 KGHSH and CDR2 LQKENI. Trimming took off 4 bases at V and 3 bases at J, with 12 bases between the two ends. The CDR3 has 14 residues. In nucleotides, the CDR3 is TGTGCCAGCTCACTCTACTCACTAGACACTGAAGCTTTCTTT. It specifies CASSLYSLDTEAFF.

The CDR3 reads CASSQDGQGGGYTF. As DNA, the CDR3 is TGCGCCAGCAGCCAAGACGGACAGGGAGGTGGCTACACCTTC. The V gene is TRBV4-3, the J gene TRBJ1-2, with 8 bases aligning to TRBD1. CDR1 and CDR2 from the germline V gene are LGHNA and YSLEER. V shed 0 bases and J 7 bases; nucleotides not matched to a gene: 4. The CDR3 is made up of 14 amino acids.

The rearrangement joins TRBV24-1 to TRBJ2-3; tentative D call: TRBD2 (7 bases). Germline-derived CDR1 and CDR2 are KGHDR and SFDVKD. V dropped 4 bases and J dropped 1 base, with 11 bases sitting between them. The CDR3 runs to 15 residues. Here the CDR3 reads CATSDRGAGTDTQYF. Here the CDR3 DNA reads TGTGCCACCAGTGACCGGGGGGCCGGCACAGATACGCAGTATTTT.

The CDR3 bases are TGTGCCAGCAGTTACTCGGACAGGGGGCTTTATGAGCAGTTCTTC. It yields the protein CASSYSDRGLYEQFF. This sequence joins TRBV6-5 and TRBJ2-1; 11 bases line up with TRBD1. This CDR3 contains 15 residues. CDR1 is MNHEY, CDR2 SVGAGI, per germline. After removal of 0 bases from V and 8 bases from J, the junction contained 3 bases not matched to a gene.

The V call is TRBV6-5, the J call TRBJ1-1, with D unresolved. The CDR3 extends over 12 amino acids. Germline V gene sequence: CDR1 MNHEY, CDR2 SVGAGI. Trimming shortened V by 6 bases and J by 1 base, and 6 bases separated the two germline ends. The CDR3 loop is CASRSGNTEAFF. The DNA for the CDR3 is TGTGCCAGCAGATCCGGGAACACTGAAGCTTTCTTT.

V usage is TRBV3-1 (or the pseudogene TRBV3-2) and J usage is TRBJ2-1; D perhaps matches TRBD2 (5 bases). The germline V gene has CDR1 LGHDT and CDR2 YNNKEL (reference sequence). Trimming stripped 0 bases from V and 6 bases from J, with 12 bases between. This CDR3 region has 15 residues. The CDR3: CASSQERASSNEQFF. As DNA, the CDR3 is TGTGCCAGCAGCCAAGAGAGGGCTAGTTCCAATGAGCAGTTCTTC.

The chain uses TRBV11-2 and TRBJ1-3; D uncertain. Trimming took 0 bases from V and 3 from J, leaving 9 bases between them. This CDR3 is built from 15 residues. Germline V lookup: CDR1 SGHAT, CDR2 FQNNGV. CDR3 sequence: CASSLDSGSGNTIYF. In DNA form, the CDR3 reads TGTGCCAGCAGCTTAGATAGTGGGAGTGGAAACACCATATATTTT.

The chain links TRBV18 to TRBJ1-1, with a weak D call TRBD1 (6 bases). Looked up from germline, CDR1 is KGHSH and CDR2 is LQKENI. The V end lost 3 bases, the J end lost 7 bases, and 15 bases lay between the germline ends. The CDR3 covers 14 residues. The CDR3 spells CASSPARGALEAFF. The CDR3 DNA is TGTGCCAGCTCACCCGCGCGGGGGGCTCTTGAAGCTTTCTTT.

This clone was detected only once. The CDR3 here is CAWSWTDYGYTF. The CDR3 nucleotides are TGTGCCTGGAGTTGGACAGATTATGGCTACACCTTC. This chain connects TRBV30 to TRBJ1-2; D possibly corresponds to TRBD1 (6 bases). CDR1 and CDR2 (germline): GTSNPN, SVGIG (reference sequence). V shed 2 bases and J shed 5 bases, with 9 bases lying between them. The CDR3 has 12 amino acids. Supplemented by reference TRBV30 and TRBJ1-2, the full variable domain reads SQTIHQWPATLVQPVGSPLSLECTVEGTSNPNLYWYRQAAGRGLQLLFYSVGIGQISSEVPQNLSASRPQDRQFILSSKKLLLSDSGFYLCAWSWTDYGYTFGSGTRLTVV.

The chain recombines TRBV24-1 with TRBJ2-7; possibly TRBD1 for D (6 bases). This CDR3 region has 14 residues. Germline lookup yields CDR1 KGHDR and CDR2 SFDVKD. V lost 4 bases, J lost 3 bases, and 12 bases lay in between. CDR3 protein: CATSDTRGGYEQYF. DNA of the CDR3: TGTGCCACCAGTGACACAAGAGGGGGCTACGAGCAGTACTTC.

The V and J genes are TRBV5-1 and TRBJ1-2, with 8 bases fitting TRBD1. CDR3 size: 15 residues. Trimming took 4 bases from V and 4 from J; bases not matched to a gene: 9. Germline values: CDR1 SGHRS, CDR2 YFSETQ. This chain's CDR3 is CASSPGQGRVYGYTF. CDR3 DNA sequence: TGCGCCAGCAGCCCAGGACAGGGAAGGGTCTATGGCTACACCTTC.